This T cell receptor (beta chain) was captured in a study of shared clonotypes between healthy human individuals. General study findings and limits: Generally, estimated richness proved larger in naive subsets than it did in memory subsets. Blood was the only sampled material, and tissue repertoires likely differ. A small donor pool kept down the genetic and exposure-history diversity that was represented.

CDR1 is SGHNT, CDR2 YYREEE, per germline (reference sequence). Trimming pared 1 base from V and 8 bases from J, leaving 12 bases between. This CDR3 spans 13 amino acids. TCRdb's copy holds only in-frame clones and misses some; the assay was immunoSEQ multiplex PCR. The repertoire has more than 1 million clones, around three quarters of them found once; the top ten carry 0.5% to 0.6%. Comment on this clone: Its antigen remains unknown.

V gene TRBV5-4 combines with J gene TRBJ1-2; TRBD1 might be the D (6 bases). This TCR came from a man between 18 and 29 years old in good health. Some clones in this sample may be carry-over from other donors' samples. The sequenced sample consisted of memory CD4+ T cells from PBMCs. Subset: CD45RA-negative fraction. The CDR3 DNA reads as TGTGCCAGCAGCTTGAACAGGGTTTACGGCTACACCTTC. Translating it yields CASSLNRVYGYTF.